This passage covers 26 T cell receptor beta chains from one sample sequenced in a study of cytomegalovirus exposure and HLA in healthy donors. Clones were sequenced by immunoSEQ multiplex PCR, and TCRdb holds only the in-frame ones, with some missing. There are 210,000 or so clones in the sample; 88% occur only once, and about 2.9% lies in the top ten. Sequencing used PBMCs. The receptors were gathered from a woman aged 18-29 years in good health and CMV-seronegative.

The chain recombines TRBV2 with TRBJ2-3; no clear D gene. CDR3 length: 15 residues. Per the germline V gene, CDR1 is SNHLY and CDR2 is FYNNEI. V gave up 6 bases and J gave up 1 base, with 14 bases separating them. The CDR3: CASRPQVSGTDTQYF. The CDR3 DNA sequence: TGTGCCAGCAGGCCCCAGGTGTCGGGCACAGATACGCAGTATTTT.

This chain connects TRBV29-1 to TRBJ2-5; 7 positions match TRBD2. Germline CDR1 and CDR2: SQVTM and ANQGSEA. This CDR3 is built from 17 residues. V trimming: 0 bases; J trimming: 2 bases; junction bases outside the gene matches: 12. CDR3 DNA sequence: TGCAGCGTTGAAGATCGCAGGGCTAGCGGATTACAAGAGACCCAGTACTTC. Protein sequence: CSVEDRRASGLQETQYF.

The CDR3 sequence is CASLHREGNEQFF. The CDR3, as DNA: TGTGCCAGCCTGCACAGGGAGGGTAATGAGCAGTTCTTC. The chain uses TRBV7-9 and TRBJ2-1; TRBD2 might be the D (7 bases). V was clipped by 8 bases and J by 7 bases, with 15 bases between them. CDR1 and CDR2 from the germline V gene are SEHNR and FQNEAQ (reference sequence). This CDR3 contains 13 residues.

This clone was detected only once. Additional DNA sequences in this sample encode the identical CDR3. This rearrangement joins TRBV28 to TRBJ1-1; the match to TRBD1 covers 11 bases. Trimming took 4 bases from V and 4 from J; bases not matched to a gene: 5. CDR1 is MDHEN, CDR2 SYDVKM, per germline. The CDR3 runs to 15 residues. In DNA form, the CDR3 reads TGTGCCAGCAGTTCCCCGGGACAGGGGGGCACTGAAGCTTTCTTT. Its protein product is CASSSPGQGGTEAFF.

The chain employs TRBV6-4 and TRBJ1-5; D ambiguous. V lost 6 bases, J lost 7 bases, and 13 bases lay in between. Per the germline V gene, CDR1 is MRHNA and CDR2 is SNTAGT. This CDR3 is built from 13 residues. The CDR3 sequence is CASSREAGQPQHF. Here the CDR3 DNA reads TGTGCCAGCAGCCGCGAGGCCGGGCAGCCCCAGCATTTT.

CDR3 DNA sequence: TGTGCCAGCAGCTTTAGCGGTGATAACACAGATACGCAGTATTTT. Amino acid sequence: CASSFSGDNTDTQYF. V and J are TRBV7-6 and TRBJ2-3, with D possibly being TRBD2 (6 bases). This CDR3 is 15 amino acids long. CDR1 is SGHVS and CDR2 is FNYEAQ in the germline V gene. V was cut by 3 bases and J by 2 bases, with 12 bases left in between.

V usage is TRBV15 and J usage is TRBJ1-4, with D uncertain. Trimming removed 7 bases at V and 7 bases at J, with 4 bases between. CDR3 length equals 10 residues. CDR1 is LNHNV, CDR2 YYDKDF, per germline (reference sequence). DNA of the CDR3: TGTGCCACCACCGTTGAAAAACTGTTTTTT. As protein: CATTVEKLFF.

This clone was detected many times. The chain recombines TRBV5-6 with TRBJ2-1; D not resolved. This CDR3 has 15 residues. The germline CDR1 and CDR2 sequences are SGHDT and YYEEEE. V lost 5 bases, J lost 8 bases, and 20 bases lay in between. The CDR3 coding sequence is TGTGCCAGCAGTAAGGAACAGTGGGTTGTGGATGAGCAGTTCTTC. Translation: CASSKEQWVVDEQFF.

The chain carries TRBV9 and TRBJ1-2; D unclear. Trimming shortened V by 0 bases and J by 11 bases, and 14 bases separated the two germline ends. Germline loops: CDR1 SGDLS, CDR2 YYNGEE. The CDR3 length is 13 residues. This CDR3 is CASSVGEGRGYTF. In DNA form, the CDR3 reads TGTGCCAGCAGCGTAGGGGAGGGCCGAGGTTACACCTTC.

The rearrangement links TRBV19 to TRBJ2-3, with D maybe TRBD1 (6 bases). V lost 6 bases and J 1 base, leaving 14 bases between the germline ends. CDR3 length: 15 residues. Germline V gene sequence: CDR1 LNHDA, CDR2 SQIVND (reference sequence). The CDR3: CASRDGQSRTDTQYF. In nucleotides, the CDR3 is TGTGCCAGTAGGGACGGACAGTCTCGCACAGATACGCAGTATTTT.

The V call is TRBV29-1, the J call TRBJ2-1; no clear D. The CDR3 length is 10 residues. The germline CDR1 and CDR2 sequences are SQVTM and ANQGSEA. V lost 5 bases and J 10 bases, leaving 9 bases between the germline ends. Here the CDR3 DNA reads TGCAGCGTTCCGGGTGGCGAGCAGTTCTTC. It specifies CSVPGGEQFF.

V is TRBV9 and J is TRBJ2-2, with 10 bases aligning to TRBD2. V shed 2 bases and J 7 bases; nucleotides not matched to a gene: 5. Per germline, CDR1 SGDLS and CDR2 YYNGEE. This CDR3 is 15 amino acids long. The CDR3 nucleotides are TGTGCCAGCAGCGTCACTAGCGGGATGGGCGGGGAGCTGTTTTTT. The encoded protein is CASSVTSGMGGELFF.

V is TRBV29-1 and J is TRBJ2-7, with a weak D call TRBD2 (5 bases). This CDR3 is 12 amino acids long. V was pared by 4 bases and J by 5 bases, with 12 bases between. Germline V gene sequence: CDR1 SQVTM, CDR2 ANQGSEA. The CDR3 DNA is TGCAGCGTTGGGACTTCAAGGGACGAGCAGTACTTC. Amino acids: CSVGTSRDEQYF.

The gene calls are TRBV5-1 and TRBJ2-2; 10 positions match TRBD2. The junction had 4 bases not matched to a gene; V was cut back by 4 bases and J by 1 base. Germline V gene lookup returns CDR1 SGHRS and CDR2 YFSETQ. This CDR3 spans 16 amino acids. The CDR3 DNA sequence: TGCGCCAGCAGCGCCGTAGCGGGAGGGAACACCGGGGAGCTGTTTTTT. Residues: CASSAVAGGNTGELFF.

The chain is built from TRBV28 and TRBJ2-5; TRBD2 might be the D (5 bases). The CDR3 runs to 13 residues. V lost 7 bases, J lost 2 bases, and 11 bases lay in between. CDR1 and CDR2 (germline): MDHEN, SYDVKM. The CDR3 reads CASTRLAQETQYF. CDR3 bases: TGTGCCAGCACACGCCTAGCTCAAGAGACCCAGTACTTC.

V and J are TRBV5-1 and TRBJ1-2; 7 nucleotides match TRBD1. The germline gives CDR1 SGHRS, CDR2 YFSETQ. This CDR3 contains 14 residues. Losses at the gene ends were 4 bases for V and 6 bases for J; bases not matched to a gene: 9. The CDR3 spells CASSPRQGGDGYTF. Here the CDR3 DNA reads TGCGCCAGCAGCCCCAGACAGGGAGGCGATGGCTACACCTTC.

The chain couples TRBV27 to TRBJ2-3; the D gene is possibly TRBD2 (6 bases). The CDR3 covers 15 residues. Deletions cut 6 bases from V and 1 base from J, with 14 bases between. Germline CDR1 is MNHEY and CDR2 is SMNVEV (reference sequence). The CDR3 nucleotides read TGTGCCAGCAGCCCGACTAGTTTCGGCACAGATACGCAGTATTTT. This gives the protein CASSPTSFGTDTQYF.

Written as DNA, the CDR3 is TGTGCCAGCAGATCAGGAGAAGCTTTCTTT. Translation: CASRSGEAFF. This chain connects TRBV2 to TRBJ1-1; D remains ambiguous. V shed 6 bases and J shed 8 bases, with 7 bases lying between them. CDR3 size: 10 residues. In germline, CDR1 is SNHLY, CDR2 FYNNEI.

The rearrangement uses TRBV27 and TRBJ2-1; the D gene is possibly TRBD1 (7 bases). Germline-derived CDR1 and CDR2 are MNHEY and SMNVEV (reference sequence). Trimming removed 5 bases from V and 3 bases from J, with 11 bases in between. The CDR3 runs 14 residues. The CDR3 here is CASSPQGGYNEQFF. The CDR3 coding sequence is TGTGCCAGCAGTCCGCAGGGGGGCTACAATGAGCAGTTCTTC.

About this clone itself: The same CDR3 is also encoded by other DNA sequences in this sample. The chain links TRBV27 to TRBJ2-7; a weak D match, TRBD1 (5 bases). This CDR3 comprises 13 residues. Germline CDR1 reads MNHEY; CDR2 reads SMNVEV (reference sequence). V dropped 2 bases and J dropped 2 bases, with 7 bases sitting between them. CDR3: CASSLQGTYEQYF. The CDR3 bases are TGTGCCAGCAGTTTACAGGGTACCTACGAGCAGTACTTC.

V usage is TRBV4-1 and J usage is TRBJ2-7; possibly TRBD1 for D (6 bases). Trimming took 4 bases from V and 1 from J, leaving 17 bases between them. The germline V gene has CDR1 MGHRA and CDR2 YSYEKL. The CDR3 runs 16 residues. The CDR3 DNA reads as TGCGCCAGCAGCCCGCAGGCCGTAACAGGGTCCTACGAGCAGTACTTC. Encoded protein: CASSPQAVTGSYEQYF.

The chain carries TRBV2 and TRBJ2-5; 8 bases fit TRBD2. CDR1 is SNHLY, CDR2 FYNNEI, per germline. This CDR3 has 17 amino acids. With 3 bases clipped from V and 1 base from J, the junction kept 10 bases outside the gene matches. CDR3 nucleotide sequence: TGTGCCAGCAGTGACCCCAGCAGCGGGAGAAGCCAAGAGACCCAGTACTTC. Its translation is CASSDPSSGRSQETQYF.

In DNA form, the CDR3 reads TGTGCCAGCAGCGGAACGACACGATCTAACACCGGGGAGCTGTTTTTT. It translates to CASSGTTRSNTGELFF. V and J are TRBV9 and TRBJ2-2; the D is unclear. V lost 3 bases and J 2 bases, leaving 14 bases between the germline ends. Germline V CDR1 and CDR2: SGDLS, YYNGEE. This CDR3 is built from 16 residues.

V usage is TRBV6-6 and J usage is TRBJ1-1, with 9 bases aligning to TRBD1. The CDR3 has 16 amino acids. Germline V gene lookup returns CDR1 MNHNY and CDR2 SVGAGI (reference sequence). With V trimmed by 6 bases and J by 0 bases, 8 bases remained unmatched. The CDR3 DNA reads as TGTGCCAGCAGCCCTGGACAGGGGCTCATGAACACTGAAGCTTTCTTT. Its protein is CASSPGQGLMNTEAFF.

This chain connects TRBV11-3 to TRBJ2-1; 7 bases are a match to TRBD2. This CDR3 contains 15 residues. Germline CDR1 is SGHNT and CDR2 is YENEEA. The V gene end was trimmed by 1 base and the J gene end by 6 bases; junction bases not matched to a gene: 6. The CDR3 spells CASSLAAGVSNEQFF. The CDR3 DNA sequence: TGTGCCAGCAGCTTAGCGGCGGGAGTGAGCAATGAGCAGTTCTTC.

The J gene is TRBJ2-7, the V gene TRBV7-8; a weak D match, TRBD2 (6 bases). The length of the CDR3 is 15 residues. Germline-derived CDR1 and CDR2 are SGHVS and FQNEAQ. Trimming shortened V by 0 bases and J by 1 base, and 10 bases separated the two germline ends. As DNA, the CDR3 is TGTGCCAGCAGCTTAGCCTCGGGACTGTCCTACGAGCAGTACTTC. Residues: CASSLASGLSYEQYF.